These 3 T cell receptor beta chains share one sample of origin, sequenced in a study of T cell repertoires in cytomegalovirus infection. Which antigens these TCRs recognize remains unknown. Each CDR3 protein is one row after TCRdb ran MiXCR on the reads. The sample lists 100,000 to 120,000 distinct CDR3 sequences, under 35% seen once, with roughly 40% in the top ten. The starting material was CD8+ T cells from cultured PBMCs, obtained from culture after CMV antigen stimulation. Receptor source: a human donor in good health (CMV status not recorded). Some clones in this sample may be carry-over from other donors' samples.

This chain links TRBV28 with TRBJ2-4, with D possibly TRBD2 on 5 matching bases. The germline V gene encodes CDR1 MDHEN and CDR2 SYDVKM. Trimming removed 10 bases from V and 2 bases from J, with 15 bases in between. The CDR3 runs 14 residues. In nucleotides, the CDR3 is TGTGCCACCAGCATGGGAGCAACCAAAAACATTCAGTACTTC. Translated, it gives CATSMGATKNIQYF.

The CDR3 sequence: CASSLRQLNTEAFF. The CDR3 DNA sequence: TGTGCCAGCAGTTTAAGACAGCTGAACACTGAAGCTTTCTTT. The chain recombines TRBV12-3 or TRBV12-4 with TRBJ1-1; tentative D call: TRBD1 (5 bases). The CDR3 has 14 amino acids. Trimming took 2 bases from V and 0 from J, leaving 7 bases between them.

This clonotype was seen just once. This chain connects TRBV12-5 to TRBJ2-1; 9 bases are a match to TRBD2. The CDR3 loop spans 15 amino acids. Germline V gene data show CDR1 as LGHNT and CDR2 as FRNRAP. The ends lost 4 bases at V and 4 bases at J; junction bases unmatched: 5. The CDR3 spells CASGSGTSLYNEQFF. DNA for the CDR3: TGTGCTAGTGGTTCTGGGACTAGCTTATACAATGAGCAGTTCTTC.